The 9 T cell receptor beta chains listed next were all sequenced from one sample in a study of regulatory T cells in long-lasting Graves disease. The time point here: persistent/refractory GD, antithyroid drugs over 5 years with positive TRAb. The TCR library was prepared using RNA isolated from PBMCs. CDR3-region Arm-PCR and iRepertoire HTBI primers produced the TCR beta libraries. Using its own MiXCR run on the multiplex PCR reads, TCRdb lists one record per CDR3 protein. The sample has 250,000 to 300,000 distinct CDR3 sequences; around 20% are singletons. Specimen: peripheral blood mononuclear cells (PBMCs), collected when the disease was refractory, from a patient treated with antithyroid drugs. These receptors were collected from a female donor with Graves disease.

This clonotype has at least ten counts. The V call is TRBV5-5, the J call TRBJ1-6; D is possibly TRBD1 (6 bases). Trimming removed 4 bases from V and 0 bases from J, with 17 bases in between. This CDR3 comprises 18 residues. Germline CDR1 reads SGHKS; CDR2 reads YYEKEE (reference sequence). The CDR3 here is CASSPIGGRSSYNSPLHF. In DNA, the CDR3 is TGTGCCAGCAGCCCAATTGGGGGCAGGAGCTCCTATAATTCACCCCTCCACTTT.

This clonotype was found a few times. J is TRBJ2-5 and V is TRBV12-5; D uncertain. The CDR3 is 12 amino acids. Trimming shortened V by 6 bases and J by 0 bases, and 5 bases separated the two germline ends. Germline CDR1 and CDR2: LGHNT and FRNRAP. The DNA of the CDR3 is TGTGCTAGTGGGCCGGACCAAGAGACCCAGTACTTC. This translates into CASGPDQETQYF. Full variable domain (rest looked up from reference TRBV12-5 and TRBJ2-5): DARVTQTPRHKVTEMGQEVTMRCQPILGHNTVFWYRQTMMQGLELLAYFRNRAPLDDSGMPKDRFSAEMPDATLATLKIQPSEPRDSAVYFCASGPDQETQYFGPGTRLLVL.

The chain combines TRBV20-1 with TRBJ2-7, with D unclear. Between the trimmed V and J ends, which lost 1 base and 6 bases, there was a span of 7 bases. CDR1 and CDR2 from the germline V gene are DFQATT and SNEGSKA (reference sequence). The CDR3 sequence is 11 residues long. The CDR3, as DNA: TGCAGTGCTAGAGTTGTCGGCGAGCAGTACTTC. This encodes CSARVVGEQYF.

This clonotype came up many times. J is TRBJ1-1 and V is TRBV28, with D tentatively TRBD1 (5 bases). The germline V and J ends were trimmed by 4 bases and 1 base, with 10 bases remaining between them. This CDR3 has 14 amino acids. CDR1 MDHEN and CDR2 SYDVKM come from the germline V gene. As DNA, the CDR3 is TGTGCCAGCAGTTCCCTGGGGGAGAACACTGAAGCTTTCTTT. Translation gives CASSSLGENTEAFF.

This clonotype was observed many times. V is TRBV12-3 or TRBV12-4 and J is TRBJ1-1, with 9 bases that match TRBD1. This CDR3 is built from 14 residues. Trimming cost V 5 bases and J 5 bases; bases outside gene matches: 6. CDR3 in DNA: TGTGCCAGCAGTCCGACAGGGGGGATAACTGAAGCTTTCTTT. Translating gives CASSPTGGITEAFF.

CDR3 DNA sequence: TGTGCCAGCAGCTTCGCAGGGGTCCTCTACAATGAGCAGTTCTTC. Translating it yields CASSFAGVLYNEQFF. V usage is TRBV7-9 and J usage is TRBJ2-1; the D gene is possibly TRBD1 (6 bases). Germline V gene data show CDR1 as SEHNR and CDR2 as FQNEAQ (reference sequence). This CDR3 has 15 amino acids. Trimming removed 3 bases from V and 3 bases from J, with 12 bases in between. The full variable domain, rest sourced from reference TRBV7-9 and TRBJ2-1, is DTGVSQNPRHKITKRGQNVTFRCDPISEHNRLYWYRQTLGQGPEFLTYFQNEAQLEKSRLLSDRFSAERPKGSFSTLEIQRTEQGDSAMYLCASSFAGVLYNEQFFGPGTRLTVL.

V and J are TRBV29-1 and TRBJ1-2; TRBD1 aligns across 8 bases. The CDR3 has 13 amino acids. The ends lost 6 bases at V and 7 bases at J; junction bases unmatched: 10. Germline values: CDR1 SQVTM, CDR2 ANQGSEA. The CDR3 region has the DNA TGCAGCGTCGACACCGGACAGGGTATTGGCTACACCTTC. Its translation: CSVDTGQGIGYTF. Full variable domain (remainder filled in from reference TRBV29-1 and TRBJ1-2): SAVISQKPSRDICQRGTSLTIQCQVDSQVTMMFWYRQQPGQSLTLIATANQGSEATYESGFVIDKFPISRPNLTFSTLTVSNMSPEDSSIYLCSVDTGQGIGYTFGSGTRLTVV.

This clonotype was counted a few times. The CDR3 DNA is TGCAGCGCCCTCTCGAGCAGGGCCGGTGGCTACACCTTC. It encodes CSALSSRAGGYTF. This sequence joins TRBV29-1 and TRBJ1-2, with TRBD1 as a possible D gene (5 bases). Germline CDR1 and CDR2: SQVTM and ANQGSEA. This CDR3 is built from 13 residues. Between the trimmed V and J ends, which lost 7 bases and 7 bases, there was a span of 19 bases.

This clonotype was counted ten times or more. The V and J genes are TRBV30 and TRBJ1-2; D is perhaps TRBD1 (5 bases). CDR1 is GTSNPN and CDR2 is SVGIG in the germline V gene (reference sequence). V lost 4 bases and J 8 bases, leaving 14 bases between the germline ends. CDR3 length: 12 residues. CDR3 nucleotide sequence: TGTGCCTGGATCTATGGGGCTAGAGGCTACACCTTC. Amino acid sequence: CAWIYGARGYTF.